This T cell receptor (beta chain) comes out of a study of blood T cell repertoires in COVID-19. On the study more broadly: The United States, Italy and Spain provided the acute and convalescent COVID-19 samples. The cDNA or gDNA used as material had been derived from T cells, B-cell-depleted T cells, or PBMCs.

Original data processing: For nucleated cells, counts were estimated from reference gene primer amplification. Only in-frame clones appear in the TCRdb table, and some are missing; sequencing was by immunoSEQ multiplex PCR. That table furnishes V, J and clone size, whereas the DNA furnished D and trimming. Altogether roughly 280,000 clones are present, roughly nine tenths being singletons, with the ten largest covering 2% to 2.5%. This clone was seen more than once but under ten times. The sequenced material came from peripheral blood. This clonotype originated in a woman in her forties or fifties who had recovered from COVID-19.

In DNA, the CDR3 is TGTGCCACCAGTGATAGGGAGGTTCAGCCCCAGCATTTT. This encodes CATSDREVQPQHF. V gene TRBV24-1 combines with J gene TRBJ1-5, with no clear D. This CDR3 spans 13 amino acids. Trimming took off 3 bases at V and 6 bases at J, with 8 bases between the two ends. CDR1 is KGHDR, CDR2 SFDVKD, per germline.